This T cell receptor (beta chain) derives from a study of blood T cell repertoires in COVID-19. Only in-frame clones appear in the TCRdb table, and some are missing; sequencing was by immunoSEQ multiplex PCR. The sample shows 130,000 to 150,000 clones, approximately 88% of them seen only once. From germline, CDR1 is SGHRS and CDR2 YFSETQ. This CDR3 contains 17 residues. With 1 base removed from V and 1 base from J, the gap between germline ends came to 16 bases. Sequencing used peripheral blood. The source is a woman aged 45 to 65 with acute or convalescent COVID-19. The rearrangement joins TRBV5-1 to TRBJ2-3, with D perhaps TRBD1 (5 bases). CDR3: CASSLSLWGTRTDTQYF. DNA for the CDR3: TGCGCCAGCAGCTTGAGTCTGTGGGGCACCCGCACAGATACGCAGTATTTT.